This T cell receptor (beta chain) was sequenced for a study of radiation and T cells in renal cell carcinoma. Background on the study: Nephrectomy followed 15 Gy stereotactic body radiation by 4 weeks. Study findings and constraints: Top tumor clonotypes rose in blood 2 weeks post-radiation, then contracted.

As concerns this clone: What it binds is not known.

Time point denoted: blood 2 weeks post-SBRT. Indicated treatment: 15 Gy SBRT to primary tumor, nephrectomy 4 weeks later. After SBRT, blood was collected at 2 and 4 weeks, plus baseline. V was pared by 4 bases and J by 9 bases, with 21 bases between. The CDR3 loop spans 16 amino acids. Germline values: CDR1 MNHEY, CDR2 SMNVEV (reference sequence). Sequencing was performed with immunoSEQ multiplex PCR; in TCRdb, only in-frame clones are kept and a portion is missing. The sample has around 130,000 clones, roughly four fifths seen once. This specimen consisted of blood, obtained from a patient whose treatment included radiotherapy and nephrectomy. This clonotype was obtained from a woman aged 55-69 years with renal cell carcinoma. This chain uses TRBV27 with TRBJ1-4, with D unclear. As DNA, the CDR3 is TGTGCCAGCAGTTCCACAGAAATCCGTTCAATGCAAAAACTGTTTTTT. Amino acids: CASSSTEIRSMQKLFF.